A selection of T cell receptor beta chains follows, all from one sample in a study of blood T cell repertoires in COVID-19. Produced via immunoSEQ multiplex PCR; TCRdb's table is partial and in-frame only. The profile shows about 210,000 clones, around 81% of them singletons. Source material: PBMCs or T cells enriched from blood (not recorded which). All receptors come from a woman aged 45-59 years with acute COVID-19. The CDR3 runs from the conserved cysteine through the conserved F or W. A D gene is named only where the DNA matches it firmly. The listing skips clone size in some rows; elsewhere it reads once, few, many or a size class.

>TRBD1|once|TRBV28|TRBJ1-6
CASSLGTGGWVSPLHF
TGTGCCAGCAGTTTGGGGACAGGGGGCTGGGTTTCACCCCTCCACTTT
>TRBD1|NA|TRBV10-3|TRBJ1-2
CAISETTGGGHGYTF
TGTGCCATCAGTGAAACAACTGGAGGGGGCCATGGCTACACCTTC
>TRBD1|NA|TRBV18|TRBJ2-2
CASSPGTGNTGELFF
TGTGCCAGCTCACCTGGGACAGGGAACACCGGGGAGCTGTTTTTT
>NA|NA|TRBV10-3|TRBJ2-7
CAISAEGEQYF
TGTGCCATCAGTGCGGAGGGGGAGCAGTACTTC
>NA|NA|TRBV28|TRBJ1-2
CASKTGSYGYTF
TGTGCCAGCAAAACAGGCTCCTATGGCTACACCTTC
>NA|NA|TRBV24-1|TRBJ2-2
CATSVAQLNTGELFF
TGTGCCACCAGTGTGGCACAGCTGAACACCGGGGAGCTGTTTTTT
>TRBD2|NA|TRBV10-3|TRBJ2-1
CAISESWGLAGGPVNEQFF
TGTGCCATCAGTGAGTCCTGGGGACTAGCGGGGGGGCCCGTCAATGAGCAGTTCTTC
>TRBD2|NA|TRBV11-2|TRBJ2-3
CASSFLGGGYTQYF
TGTGCCAGCAGCTTTCTCGGGGGGGGGTATACGCAGTATTTT
>NA|NA|TRBV30|TRBJ2-3
CAWSGGRTDTQYF
TGTGCCTGGAGTGGGGGGCGCACAGATACGCAGTATTTT
>TRBD2|NA|TRBV15|TRBJ2-3
CATSWSRGLAGTDTQYF
TGTGCCACCAGTTGGAGTAGGGGACTAGCGGGCACAGATACGCAGTATTTT
>NA|few|TRBV29-1|TRBJ2-3
CSVEDLKYGDTQYF
TGCAGCGTTGAAGATCTGAAGTACGGAGATACGCAGTATTTT
>NA|NA|TRBV21-1|TRBJ1-3
CASTPPGRDSGNTIYF
TGTGCCAGCACCCCTCCCGGACGGGACTCTGGAAACACCATATATTTT
>TRBD1|NA|TRBV5-5|TRBJ2-2
CASSFRGQGGTGELFF
TGTGCCAGCAGCTTCCGGGGACAGGGGGGCACCGGGGAGCTGTTTTTT
>NA|NA|TRBV5-6|TRBJ1-4
CASSPRVGEKLFF
TGTGCCAGCAGCCCCAGGGTTGGCGAAAAACTGTTTTTT
>TRBD1|NA|TRBV12-3/TRBV12-4|TRBJ2-7
CASTGQGWGEQYF
TGTGCCAGCACCGGACAGGGGTGGGGCGAGCAGTACTTC
>NA|NA|TRBV7-2|TRBJ2-3
CASSLGVSGGTDTQYF
TGTGCCAGCAGCTTAGGTGTTTCGGGGGGCACAGATACGCAGTATTTT
>TRBD2|NA|TRBV7-2|TRBJ2-3
CASSFAGGLHF
TGTGCCAGCAGCTTTGCGGGAGGGCTGCATTTT
>TRBD1|NA|TRBV27|TRBJ2-5
CASTPQGQGFQETQYF
TGTGCCAGCACCCCGCAAGGACAGGGCTTCCAAGAGACCCAGTACTTC
>NA|NA|TRBV9|TRBJ2-5
CASSVVVGQGTQYF
TGTGCCAGCAGCGTAGTAGTAGGTCAGGGGACCCAGTACTTC
>NA|NA|TRBV18|TRBJ2-1
CASSEDYHEQFF
TGTGCCAGCTCAGAAGACTATCATGAGCAGTTCTTC
>TRBD1|NA|TRBV4-1|TRBJ1-2
CASSRQGRDDYGYTF
TGCGCCAGCAGCCGACAGGGCAGGGATGACTATGGCTACACCTTC
>TRBD1|NA|TRBV5-4|TRBJ2-4
CASSLEQTGGVNIQYF
TGTGCCAGCAGCTTGGAACAGACAGGGGGGGTAAACATTCAGTACTTC
>TRBD2|NA|TRBV6-2/TRBV6-3|TRBJ2-7
CASNPGEGEQYF
TGTGCCAGCAACCCTGGGGAGGGCGAGCAGTACTTC
>NA|NA|TRBV7-3|TRBJ2-2
CASSLRQAGTGELFF
TGTGCCAGCAGCTTAAGGCAGGCGGGCACCGGGGAGCTGTTTTTT
>TRBD1|NA|TRBV2|TRBJ1-5
CASLGQSSNQPQHF
TGTGCCAGCCTGGGACAGAGCAGCAATCAGCCCCAGCATTTT
>NA|NA|TRBV4-3|TRBJ1-5
CASSQAPQSPQHF
TGCGCCAGCAGCCAAGCACCCCAGTCTCCCCAGCATTTT
>NA|once|TRBV7-6|TRBJ2-7
CASSSPTAPYEQYF
TGTGCCAGCAGCTCTCCGACTGCACCCTACGAGCAGTACTTC
>NA|NA|TRBV28|TRBJ1-1
CASKERGKPEAFF
TGTGCCAGCAAGGAAAGGGGGAAACCTGAAGCTTTCTTT
>TRBD1|NA|TRBV18|TRBJ2-7
CASSPLGTAEQYF
TGTGCCAGCTCACCATTGGGGACAGCGGAGCAGTACTTC
>NA|NA|TRBV4-2|TRBJ2-1
CASSQDEQDASYNEQFF
TGTGCCAGCAGCCAAGATGAACAGGACGCCTCCTACAATGAGCAGTTCTTC
>TRBD1|NA|TRBV28|TRBJ2-2
CAARDRAGGPGELFF
TGTGCCGCCCGTGACCGAGCAGGGGGTCCCGGGGAGCTGTTTTTT
>TRBD1|NA|TRBV3-1/TRBV3-2|TRBJ2-7
CASSQREDRGTYEQYF
TGTGCCAGCAGCCAAAGAGAGGACAGGGGTACCTACGAGCAGTACTTC
>TRBD1|NA|TRBV11-2|TRBJ1-1
CASSHRQGRSTEAFF
TGTGCCAGCAGCCACCGACAGGGGAGGTCCACTGAAGCTTTCTTT
>NA|few|TRBV9|TRBJ2-2
CASSVGPDTGELFF
TGTGCCAGCAGCGTAGGGCCCGACACCGGGGAGCTGTTTTTT
>TRBD1|NA|TRBV6-2/TRBV6-3|TRBJ1-5
CASSPGTGLHNQPQHF
TGTGCCAGCAGCCCTGGGACAGGGCTACACAATCAGCCCCAGCATTTT
>NA|many|TRBV6-4|TRBJ2-3
CASSEKGGTDTQYF
TGTGCCAGCAGTGAAAAGGGAGGCACAGATACGCAGTATTTT
>TRBD1|NA|TRBV28|TRBJ2-3
CASSLRGQGADTQYF
TGTGCCAGCAGTTTAAGGGGGCAGGGGGCAGATACGCAGTATTTT
>TRBD2|NA|TRBV6-2/TRBV6-3|TRBJ2-1
CASSSPLAGAYNEQFF
TGTGCCAGCAGTTCTCCCCTAGCGGGGGCCTACAATGAGCAGTTCTTC
>TRBD2|NA|TRBV7-3|TRBJ2-7
CASSPASGLYEQYF
TGTGCCAGCAGCCCCGCTAGCGGACTCTACGAGCAGTACTTC
>NA|NA|TRBV7-2|TRBJ2-7
CASSPNGAKQYF
TGTGCCAGCAGCCCTAATGGGGCGAAGCAGTACTTC
>NA|NA|TRBV7-2|TRBJ1-1
CASSSVTLLAFF
TGTGCCAGCAGCTCCGTAACTCTGTTGGCTTTCTTT